This T cell receptor beta chain was observed in a study of OX40 agonist ivuxolimab in advanced cancers. Germline trimming cut 1 base from V and 4 bases from J; bases unmatched to any gene: 2. There are 14 residues in the CDR3. Looked up from germline, CDR1 is MGHRA and CDR2 is YSYEKL. Profiling relied on immunoSEQ multiplex PCR, and the TCRdb table lists in-frame clones only, not all of them. Of roughly 51,000 clones listed, roughly 87% are singletons. The receptor comes from an adult with an advanced solid tumor such as melanoma, head and neck, liver or kidney cancer. The chain combines TRBV4-1 with TRBJ2-3, with 7 positions matching TRBD2. The specimen comprised CD4+ or CD8+ T cells sorted from blood, sampled in a trial of the OX40 agonist ivuxolimab. In nucleotides, the CDR3 is TGCGCCAGCAGCCAAGTGACTAGCCCAGATACGCAGTATTTT. Its protein product is CASSQVTSPDTQYF.